The clone carrying this TCR beta chain has a single count. Its antigen is as yet unknown. This entry comes from a study of STAT5B mutations in CD4+ large granular lymphocyte leukemia. General study points: Top patient clones used TRBV06 genes more often: 8/27 versus 2/35 in controls.

Controls came from buffy coats of healthy blood donors. This CDR3 comprises 9 residues. V lost 6 bases and J 6 bases, leaving 3 bases between the germline ends. CDR1 and CDR2 from the germline V gene are DFQATT and SNEGSKA (reference sequence). Original data processing: Productive clonotypes were detectable down to 2.59 x 10-5 frequency. The table came from immunoSEQ multiplex PCR; TCRdb's copy has only in-frame clones and leaves some out. Clone size and the V and J calls come from that table; the DNA yielded D and trimming. The table lists about 40,000 clones, roughly 83% of them singletons. This receptor was taken from a human donor in good health. The chain recombines TRBV20-1 with TRBJ2-1; D is unresolved. Sequenced input: CD4+ T cells from blood buffy coats. CDR3 loop: CSAPNEQFF. Written as DNA, the CDR3 is TGCAGTGCCCCCAATGAGCAGTTCTTC.